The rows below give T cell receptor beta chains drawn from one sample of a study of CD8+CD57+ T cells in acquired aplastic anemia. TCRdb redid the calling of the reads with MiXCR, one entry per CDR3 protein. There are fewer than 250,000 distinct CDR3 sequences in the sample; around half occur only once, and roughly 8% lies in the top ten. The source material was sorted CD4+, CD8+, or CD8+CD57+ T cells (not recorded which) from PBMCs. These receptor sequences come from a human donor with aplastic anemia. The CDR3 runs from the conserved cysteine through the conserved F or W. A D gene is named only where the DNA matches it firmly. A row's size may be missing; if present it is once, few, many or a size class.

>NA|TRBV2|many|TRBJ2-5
TGTGCCAGCAGTGAAGCTAGTGTCTTTGGGGGCTCGTACCAAGAGACCCAGTACTTC
CASSEASVFGGSYQETQYF
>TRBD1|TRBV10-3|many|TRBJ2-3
TGTGCCATCAAGGGGGCAGGTTCCACAGATACGCAGTATTTT
CAIKGAGSTDTQYF
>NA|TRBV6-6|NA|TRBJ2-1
TGTGCCAGCAGTTACTCGAGTACGGGACGGCTCTACAATGAGCAGTTCTTC
CASSYSSTGRLYNEQFF
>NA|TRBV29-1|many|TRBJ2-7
TGCAGCGTTGAAGTGGGAGACCTGAGGGACACCTACGAGCAGTACTTC
CSVEVGDLRDTYEQYF
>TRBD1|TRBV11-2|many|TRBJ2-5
TGTGCCAGCAGCGACGCTTGGGGACAGGCCGCTAGCCAGTACTTC
CASSDAWGQAASQYF
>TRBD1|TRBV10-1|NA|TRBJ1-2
TGCGCCACCCAGGGGGCGAACTATGGCTACACCTTC
CATQGANYGYTF
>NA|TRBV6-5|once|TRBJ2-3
TGTGCCAGCAGTGGGGGGGACAACAATGAGCAGTATTTT
CASSGGDNNEQYF
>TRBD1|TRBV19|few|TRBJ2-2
TGTGCCAGTACTCGGACAGGGAGGAACACCGGGGAGCTGTTTTTT
CASTRTGRNTGELFF
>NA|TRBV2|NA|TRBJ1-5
TGTGCCAGCAGTGAAGGGGAGGTGGAGACAACGATTTTT
CASSEGEVETTIF
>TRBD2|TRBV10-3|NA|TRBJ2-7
TGTGCCATCAGTGAGTCAGTGCTAGCGGGGGCTGCCTACGAGCAGTACTTC
CAISESVLAGAAYEQYF
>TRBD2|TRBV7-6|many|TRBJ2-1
TGTGCCAGCAGCTTAGTGGGGTTTGGGGCGGGAGGGCCAGGGAATGAGCAGTTCTTC
CASSLVGFGAGGPGNEQFF
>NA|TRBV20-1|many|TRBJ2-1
TGCAGTGCTTGCAACCGGGACAATGTGCGCAATGAGCAGTTCTTC
CSACNRDNVRNEQFF
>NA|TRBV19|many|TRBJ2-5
TGTGCCAGTAGTATGATGGGTAAGGGTCTAGCGGAGACCCAGTACTTC
CASSMMGKGLAETQYF
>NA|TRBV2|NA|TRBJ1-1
TGTGCCAGCAGTAAGAACAGCATGGGCTTGAACACTGAAGCTTTCTTT
CASSKNSMGLNTEAFF
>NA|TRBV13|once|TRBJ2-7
TGTGCCAGCAGCTTATTGGGGGCCCAGTACTTC
CASSLLGAQYF
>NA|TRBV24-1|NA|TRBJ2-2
TGTGCCACCAGTGAAACCGGGGAGCTGTTTTTT
CATSETGELFF
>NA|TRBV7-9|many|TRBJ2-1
TGTGCCAGCAGCTTGGACGTCCAACCGTACAATGAGCAGTTCTTC
CASSLDVQPYNEQFF
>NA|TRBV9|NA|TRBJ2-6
TGTGCCAGCAGCGTAGGAGGGGGCAACGTCCTGACTTTC
CASSVGGGNVLTF
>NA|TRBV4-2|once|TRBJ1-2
TGTGCCAGCAGCCGAGTATTAGGGGAAGGCTACACCTTC
CASSRVLGEGYTF